This passage covers 4 T cell receptor beta chains from one sample sequenced in a study of shared clonotypes between healthy human individuals. Naive CD8 cells comprised CD45RO-negative, CCR7-positively selected cells, excluding terminally differentiated effector memory CD45RA+ cells. The protocol was immunoSEQ multiplex PCR, while the TCRdb copy is restricted to in-frame clones and leaves out a portion. The sample shows just over 2,000,000 clones, just under 95% of them seen only once. Sequenced: naive CD8+ T cells sorted from blood. These receptors came from a man aged 18 to 30 in good health.

The J gene is TRBJ2-1, the V gene TRBV25-1, with D perhaps matching TRBD2 (7 bases). In germline, CDR1 is MGHDK, CDR2 SYGVNS. The CDR3 sequence is 14 residues long. V lost 6 bases and J lost 1, with 10 bases in between. DNA for the CDR3: TGTGCCAGCAGGCGGGGGCCATCCTACAATGAGCAGTTCTTC. It translates to CASRRGPSYNEQFF.

The CDR3 nucleotides are TGTGCCAGTAGTATCGGGCCTCTGGCCCATGAGCAGTTCTTC. Translated: CASSIGPLAHEQFF. The chain links TRBV19 to TRBJ2-1; D is unclear. The germline V gene has CDR1 LNHDA and CDR2 SQIVND (reference sequence). The CDR3 sequence is 14 residues long. Trimming took off 3 bases at V and 8 bases at J, with 14 bases between the two ends.

The chain joins TRBV6-5 to TRBJ1-5; D is unresolved. CDR1 and CDR2 from the germline V gene are MNHEY and SVGAGI. V was cut by 6 bases and J by 2 bases, with 8 bases left in between. The CDR3 totals 13 residues. CDR3 residues: CASRPPGNQPQHF. Here the CDR3 DNA reads TGTGCCAGCAGACCCCCGGGCAATCAGCCCCAGCATTTT.

CDR3 DNA sequence: TGTGCCAGCAGCTTAGTCCCCGGGACAGGTGCCTACGAGCAGTACTTC. Protein: CASSLVPGTGAYEQYF. The chain employs TRBV11-2 and TRBJ2-7; TRBD1 matches 8 bases. This CDR3 has 16 amino acids. CDR1 and CDR2 from the germline V gene are SGHAT and FQNNGV. After removal of 1 base from V and 2 bases from J, the junction contained 7 bases not matched to a gene.